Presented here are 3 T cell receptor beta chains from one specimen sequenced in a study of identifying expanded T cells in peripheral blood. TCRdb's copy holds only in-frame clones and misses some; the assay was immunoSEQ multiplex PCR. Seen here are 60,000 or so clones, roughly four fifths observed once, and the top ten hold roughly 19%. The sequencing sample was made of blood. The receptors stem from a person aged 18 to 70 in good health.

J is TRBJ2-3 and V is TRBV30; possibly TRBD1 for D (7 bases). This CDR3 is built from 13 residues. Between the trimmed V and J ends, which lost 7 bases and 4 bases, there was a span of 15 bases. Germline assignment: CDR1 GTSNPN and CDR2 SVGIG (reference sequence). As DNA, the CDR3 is TGTGCCTTGGACAGGAGGGACTCAGATACGCAGTATTTT. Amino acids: CALDRRDSDTQYF.

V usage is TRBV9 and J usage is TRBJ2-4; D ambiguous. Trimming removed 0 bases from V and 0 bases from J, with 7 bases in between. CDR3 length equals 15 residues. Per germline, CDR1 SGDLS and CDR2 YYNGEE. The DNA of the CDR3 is TGTGCCAGCAGCGTAGACAGTCTAGCCAAAAACATTCAGTACTTC. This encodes CASSVDSLAKNIQYF.

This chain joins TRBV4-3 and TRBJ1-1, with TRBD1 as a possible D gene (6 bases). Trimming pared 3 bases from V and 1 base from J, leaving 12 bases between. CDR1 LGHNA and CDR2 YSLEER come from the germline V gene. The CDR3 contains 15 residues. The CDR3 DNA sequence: TGCGCCAGCAGCCAGGGGGGCGTCGGGAACACTGAAGCTTTCTTT. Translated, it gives CASSQGGVGNTEAFF.